This is a list of T cell receptor beta chains from one sample in a study of T-cell memory formation after mild COVID-19. TCRdb processed the 5' RACE reads anew with MiXCR; each CDR3 protein has one entry. The sample shows 350,000 to 550,000 distinct CDR3 sequences, roughly 18% of them seen only once. The sample comprised PBMCs or a T cell subset sorted from them (not recorded which). The receptors were gathered from a man aged 18 to 30 who had mild COVID-19 (a few samples of this study predate the infection). Cell type and time point are not known. The CDR3 runs from the conserved cysteine through the conserved F or W. The order of the fields is CDR3 DNA, CDR3 protein, V gene, J gene, clone size, D gene. The D gene is left open where the match is weak. Where a row states a size, it is once, few, many or the class of an expanded clone; other rows omit it.

TGTGCCAGCTCAGAGGGGTCGACGTGGGGCAATGAGCAGTTCTTC	CASSEGSTWGNEQFF	TRBV18	TRBJ2-1	few	.
TGTGCCAGCAGCCAACCCCAAGGCCGTAGTGGGAACACTGAAGCTTTCTTT	CASSQPQGRSGNTEAFF	TRBV4-2	TRBJ1-1	once	.
TGCAGTGCTAGAGATACAGCGGCAGGGGCCTCCTACGAGCAGTACTTC	CSARDTAAGASYEQYF	TRBV20-1	TRBJ2-7	.	.
TGTGCCAGCAGCTCCGGAGCGGCCTACAATGAGCAGTTCTTC	CASSSGAAYNEQFF	TRBV7-7	TRBJ2-1	.	.
TGTGCCAGCAGTGACAGGCTAAGGAATCAGCCCCAGCATTTT	CASSDRLRNQPQHF	TRBV12-3/TRBV12-4	TRBJ1-5	.	.
TGTGCCAGCAGCTCCCAGTTCTACTCTGGAAACACCATATATTTT	CASSSQFYSGNTIYF	TRBV5-6	TRBJ1-3	many	.
TGTGCCATCAGCCTCAGTGGGAACACTGAAGCTTTCTTT	CAISLSGNTEAFF	TRBV7-9	TRBJ1-1	.	.
TGTGCCAGCAGCTTAGTCATGGGAGGCACAGATACGCAGTATTTT	CASSLVMGGTDTQYF	TRBV7-9	TRBJ2-3	few	.
TGTGCCAGCAGCTTAGGTCTAGCGGGGGGGATCGGTCCCTACGAGCAGTACTTC	CASSLGLAGGIGPYEQYF	TRBV7-2	TRBJ2-7	once	TRBD2
TGCAGTGCGGCCCAGAGGGGTCATGGCTACACCTTC	CSAAQRGHGYTF	TRBV20-1	TRBJ1-2	.	.
TGCGCCAGCAGTGAGGAACAGGGTGGGGGGAGCACTGAAGCTTTCTTT	CASSEEQGGGSTEAFF	TRBV10-2	TRBJ1-1	few	.
TGTGCCAGCAGTTCCCACCTCAGGGCTGGGGCCAACGTCCTGACTTTC	CASSSHLRAGANVLTF	TRBV6-2/TRBV6-3	TRBJ2-6	.	.
TGTGCCAGCAGCGTAGCTTGGGGGGGAGGCAATTCACCCCTCCACTTT	CASSVAWGGGNSPLHF	TRBV9	TRBJ1-6	few	.
TGTGCCAGCAGCCCACGAACCCGCTCGGAGACCCAGTACTTC	CASSPRTRSETQYF	TRBV7-6	TRBJ2-5	.	.
TGTGCCAGCAGTCACCGGGACAGATGGTCCGGGGAGCTGTTTTTT	CASSHRDRWSGELFF	TRBV6-5	TRBJ2-2	few	TRBD1
TGCGCCAGCAGTCTCGACAGGGGTCAGTACAATGAGCAGTTCTTC	CASSLDRGQYNEQFF	TRBV23-1	TRBJ2-1	few	TRBD1
TGTGCCATCAGTTTATCTGGGACGCCCGAGCAGTACTTC	CAISLSGTPEQYF	TRBV12-3/TRBV12-4	TRBJ2-7	.	.
TGTGCCAGTAGTATAAGGACAGGGGGCACCGGGGAGCTGTTTTTT	CASSIRTGGTGELFF	TRBV19	TRBJ2-2	.	TRBD1
TGTGCCAGCAGTTTGGGGGGAGGGCCGTATGGCTACACCTTC	CASSLGGGPYGYTF	TRBV6-5	TRBJ1-2	many	.
TGTGCCAGCAGCTCCATTGGGGGGGAAGCTTTCTTT	CASSSIGGEAFF	TRBV7-9	TRBJ1-1	.	.
TGTGCCAGCAGCTTAAATTGGAACACTGAAGCTTTCTTT	CASSLNWNTEAFF	TRBV6-2/TRBV6-3	TRBJ1-1	.	.
TGTGCCAGCGAAGGTTCTGGGGCCAACGTCCTGACTTTC	CASEGSGANVLTF	TRBV7-2	TRBJ2-6	few	.
TGCGCCAGCAGCTCCCCGGGAACCAACGTCCTGACTTTC	CASSSPGTNVLTF	TRBV5-1	TRBJ2-6	.	.
TGTGCCAGCAGTCCCGCGGAACAGAGTAATAGGGTCCAGTACTTC	CASSPAEQSNRVQYF	TRBV3-1	TRBJ2-5	few	.
TGTGCCAGCAGTATGAGACAGGGCTACACAGATACGCAGTATTTT	CASSMRQGYTDTQYF	TRBV12-3/TRBV12-4	TRBJ2-3	.	TRBD1
TGTGCCAGCAGTCCGCGGACAGGGGGCCGGACAGATACGCAGTATTTT	CASSPRTGGRTDTQYF	TRBV27	TRBJ2-3	few	TRBD1
TGTGCCACCAGTGATTTCCCTGGGAGGGAAGGCTACACCTTC	CATSDFPGREGYTF	TRBV24-1	TRBJ1-2	.	.
TGTGCCATCAGCGACACCCGGGGAACCTACAATGAGCAGTTCTTC	CAISDTRGTYNEQFF	TRBV10-3	TRBJ2-1	.	.
TGTGCCAGCAGCTCCACCAGGGTCTACACCTTC	CASSSTRVYTF	TRBV7-2	TRBJ1-2	few	.
TGTGCCAGCAGCTTAGGCAAAGCGGAAGCTTTCTTT	CASSLGKAEAFF	TRBV7-9	TRBJ1-1	.	.
TGTGCCAGCAGCTTAGCGAGCGGCGGGTTGAACACCATATATTTT	CASSLASGGLNTIYF	TRBV7-9	TRBJ1-3	.	.
TGCGCCAGCAGCCAGGACGGGATTTCCGAGCAGTTCTTC	CASSQDGISEQFF	TRBV4-1	TRBJ2-1	few	.
TGCGCCAGCAGCCAAGGGGCTCTGGGTGCAGATACGCAGTATTTT	CASSQGALGADTQYF	TRBV4-3	TRBJ2-3	few	.
TGTGCCAGTAGTATCGGCCAGGCCCATCAGCCCCAGCATTTT	CASSIGQAHQPQHF	TRBV19	TRBJ1-5	few	.
TGTGCCACCAGCAGAGGGCTTGGGACAGGGCTTCCCTACGAGCAGTACTTC	CATSRGLGTGLPYEQYF	TRBV15	TRBJ2-7	few	TRBD1
TGTGCCAGCAGCGACGTGATTAGCGGGAACACAGATACGCAGTATTTT	CASSDVISGNTDTQYF	TRBV9	TRBJ2-3	.	TRBD2
TGTGCCAGCAGCCCGCTCGGGGGAAGGACCGGGACGAACACCGGGGAGCTGTTTTTT	CASSPLGGRTGTNTGELFF	TRBV7-9	TRBJ2-2	.	.
TGCGCCAGCAGCTGGGACAGGGCTGATCAGCCCCAGCATTTT	CASSWDRADQPQHF	TRBV5-1	TRBJ1-5	few	TRBD1
TGTGCCACCAGCAGAGATCTGAGCGGGGCCACAGATACGCAGTATTTT	CATSRDLSGATDTQYF	TRBV15	TRBJ2-3	few	TRBD2
TGTGCCAGTCAAACTCCGACTAGCGGGGGGGCCGGGAATGAGCAGTTCTTC	CASQTPTSGGAGNEQFF	TRBV27	TRBJ2-1	few	TRBD2
TGTGCCATCACGCAGGGCCCCATGAACACTGAAGCTTTCTTT	CAITQGPMNTEAFF	TRBV10-3	TRBJ1-1	.	.
TGCAGCGTGGTGGCTTGGACAGGGAAAGGCGAGCAGTACTTC	CSVVAWTGKGEQYF	TRBV29-1	TRBJ2-7	many	TRBD1
TGCGCCAGCAGCTTGACCGAGAATGAGCAGTTCTTC	CASSLTENEQFF	TRBV5-1	TRBJ2-1	many	.
TGTGCCAGCAGCGGTCAGGGGGCGCGAACTGCTCGCACTGAAGCTTTCTTT	CASSGQGARTARTEAFF	TRBV21-1	TRBJ1-1	few	.